Listed here are 14 T cell receptor beta chains from one sample, sequenced in a study of glioma-infiltrating T cells after dendritic cell vaccination. The method was immunoSEQ multiplex PCR; TCRdb's version includes in-frame clones alone and lacks a portion of them. Among 55,000 to 75,000 clones listed, around 83% were seen once. Time point described: after dendritic cell vaccination, including at tumor progression/relapse. Specimen: blood, collected after dendritic cell vaccination. The receptors originated from a human donor with glioblastoma.

This clone occurred once. The J gene is TRBJ1-2, the V gene TRBV2, with 7 bases fitting TRBD1. CDR3 size: 14 residues. Germline CDR1 and CDR2: SNHLY and FYNNEI. V shed 7 bases and J 4 bases; nucleotides not matched to a gene: 9. CDR3 nucleotides: TGTGCCAGCACTATACCGGGACAGCTCTATGGCTACACCTTC. Amino acid sequence: CASTIPGQLYGYTF.

This clone was counted once. The chain recombines TRBV7-9 with TRBJ1-6, with D perhaps TRBD1 (6 bases). The V end lost 6 bases, the J end lost 8 bases, and 11 bases lay between the germline ends. The CDR3 runs to 13 residues. Germline CDR1 and CDR2: SEHNR and FQNEAQ (reference sequence). CDR3 nucleotide sequence: TGTGCCAGCAGGGTACAGGGTCATTCACCCCTCCACTTT. Its translation is CASRVQGHSPLHF.

The chain recombines TRBV11-2 with TRBJ2-1, with D tentatively TRBD2 (6 bases). This CDR3 comprises 17 residues. Between the trimmed V and J ends, which lost 1 base and 5 bases, there was a span of 18 bases. Germline values: CDR1 SGHAT, CDR2 FQNNGV. The CDR3 sequence: CASSLGPSLARNNEQFF. For the CDR3, the DNA is TGTGCCAGCAGCTTAGGCCCTTCGCTAGCGAGGAACAATGAGCAGTTCTTC.

The chain recombines TRBV9 with TRBJ2-2, with D perhaps TRBD2 (5 bases). The CDR3 has 13 residues. The germline V gene has CDR1 SGDLS and CDR2 YYNGEE. Trimming left V 5 bases short and J 6 bases short, with 11 bases between. Here the CDR3 DNA reads TGTGCCAGCAGGGCTCCTAGCTCCGGGGAGCTGTTTTTT. Translated, it gives CASRAPSSGELFF.

This clone occurred a few times. The genes are TRBV19 and TRBJ2-7; 9 bases line up with TRBD1. The CDR3 has 15 residues. Germline V gene lookup returns CDR1 LNHDA and CDR2 SQIVND (reference sequence). The trim removed 6 bases at V and 2 bases at J, leaving 8 bases unmatched. The CDR3 spells CASSEAGTGTYEQYF. As DNA, the CDR3 is TGTGCCAGTAGCGAGGCCGGGACAGGGACCTACGAGCAGTACTTC. Looking up the rest from reference TRBV19 and TRBJ2-7 gives the full variable domain: DGGITQSPKYLFRKEGQNVTLSCEQNLNHDAMYWYRQDPGQGLRLIYYSQIVNDFQKGDIAEGYSVSREKKESFPLTVTSAQKNPTAFYLCASSEAGTGTYEQYFGPGTRLTVT.

The gene calls are TRBV19 and TRBJ1-5; TRBD1 matches 7 bases. This CDR3 has 16 amino acids. The germline V gene encodes CDR1 LNHDA and CDR2 SQIVND (reference sequence). V lost 5 bases, J lost 5 bases, and 12 bases stayed unmatched. CDR3 residues: CASSPRTGTAYQPQHF. The CDR3 bases are TGTGCCAGTAGTCCGCGGACCGGGACAGCTTATCAGCCCCAGCATTTT.

This clone was observed a handful of times. This chain uses TRBV18 with TRBJ1-4; TRBD1 might be the D (5 bases). Trimming took 3 bases from V and 2 from J, leaving 7 bases between them. Germline V lookup: CDR1 KGHSH, CDR2 LQKENI. The CDR3 spans 14 residues. The CDR3: CASSPGQTNEKLFF. In DNA, the CDR3 is TGTGCCAGCTCACCGGGGCAGACTAATGAAAAACTGTTTTTT.

The chain links TRBV5-1 to TRBJ2-7; 10 bases fit TRBD1. CDR3 length equals 14 residues. Germline V gene data show CDR1 as SGHRS and CDR2 as YFSETQ. After removal of 4 bases from V and 5 bases from J, the junction contained 6 bases not matched to a gene. Here the CDR3 DNA reads TGCGCCAGCAGCATGACAGGGGGCATCGACGAGCAGTACTTC. Protein product: CASSMTGGIDEQYF.

The chain carries TRBV11-3 and TRBJ1-1; 7 positions match TRBD1. The CDR3 consists of 13 residues. Germline CDR1 SGHNT, CDR2 YENEEA. After removal of 3 bases from V and 11 bases from J, the junction contained 9 bases not matched to a gene. The DNA for the CDR3 is TGTGCCAGCAGCTTGGAAGTAGACAGGGAGGCTTTCTTT. This encodes CASSLEVDREAFF.

This clone was observed a few times. This sequence joins TRBV6-6 and TRBJ2-7; 7 positions agree with TRBD2. Germline loops: CDR1 MNHNY, CDR2 SVGAGI (reference sequence). The CDR3 is 13 amino acids. After removal of 4 bases from V and 3 bases from J, the junction contained 3 bases not matched to a gene. CDR3: CASSFRDYYEQYF. CDR3 bases: TGTGCCAGCAGTTTCCGGGACTACTACGAGCAGTACTTC.

This clone was picked up a small number of times. CDR3 nucleotides: TGTGCCAGCAGCCCCGACAGGGGAGATGATACGCAGTATTTT. Its protein is CASSPDRGDDTQYF. The chain combines TRBV7-2 with TRBJ2-3, with 8 positions matching TRBD1. The length of the CDR3 is 14 residues. After removal of 5 bases from V and 6 bases from J, the junction contained 7 bases not matched to a gene. Germline V lookup: CDR1 SGHTA, CDR2 FQGNSA.

This clone was seen a single time. The chain is built from TRBV18 and TRBJ2-3, with D perhaps matching TRBD2 (6 bases). Trimming pared 5 bases from V and 0 bases from J, leaving 9 bases between. CDR1 is KGHSH and CDR2 is LQKENI in the germline V gene. The CDR3 loop spans 14 amino acids. CDR3 in amino acids: CASSYGGSTDTQYF. The CDR3 coding sequence is TGTGCCAGCTCATACGGGGGTAGCACAGATACGCAGTATTTT.

V and J are TRBV4-1 and TRBJ1-1; D may be TRBD1 (6 bases). The germline V gene encodes CDR1 MGHRA and CDR2 YSYEKL. The CDR3 extends over 13 amino acids. V gave up 3 bases and J gave up 10 bases, with 15 bases separating them. CDR3 nucleotides: TGCGCCAGCAGCCAGACAGGTCCAGGAAGAGCTTTCTTT. It codes for CASSQTGPGRAFF.

V is TRBV7-9 and J is TRBJ2-1; 10 bases map to TRBD1. Germline lookup yields CDR1 SEHNR and CDR2 FQNEAQ (reference sequence). The length of the CDR3 is 14 residues. With V trimmed by 4 bases and J by 7 bases, 4 bases remained unmatched. DNA of the CDR3: TGTGCCAGCAGCTCTGACAGGGGGCGGAATGAGCAGTTCTTC. Amino acids: CASSSDRGRNEQFF.